The 22 T cell receptor beta chains below all came from one sample that was sequenced in a study of metastatic and nonmetastatic thyroid tumors. There were no patients who had received any treatment before thyroid surgery. From the PCR reads, TCRdb re-called clones with MiXCR. The table has under 35,000 clones, 15% to 20% seen once. The sequenced sample was blood. The receptors originated from a female donor with papillary thyroid cancer or a benign thyroid nodule (not recorded which). Some clones in this sample may be carry-over from other donors' samples.

This clone was observed many times. CDR3 in DNA: TGTGCCAGCAGCCCGGGACAGCATAGCAATCAGCCCCAGCATTTT. Encoded protein: CASSPGQHSNQPQHF. This chain connects TRBV7-6 to TRBJ1-5, with TRBD1 identical over 7 bases. This CDR3 region has 15 residues. The germline V gene encodes CDR1 SGHVS and CDR2 FNYEAQ. With V trimmed by 5 bases and J by 0 bases, 4 bases remained unmatched.

Points on this clone: This may arise from a read error, as a much more abundant clone is one base away. The chain joins TRBV7-7 to TRBJ2-5; tentative D call: TRBD2 (5 bases). Germline V lookup: CDR1 SSHAT, CDR2 FNYEAQ (reference sequence). The CDR3 has 14 residues. CDR3 DNA sequence: TGTGCCAGCAGCTTTTCTGACGGGGAAGAGACCCATTACTTC. Its translation: CASSFSDGEETHYF.

This chain uses TRBV20-1 with TRBJ2-3; 14 nucleotides agree with TRBD2. CDR3 length equals 21 residues. The germline CDR1 and CDR2 sequences are DFQATT and SNEGSKA (reference sequence). The V segment lost 6 bases and the J segment 5 bases; nucleotides outside the gene matches: 25. Written as DNA, the CDR3 is TGCAGTGCAGGAGCCCAGTATGGGGGACTAGCGGGAGATTTGTATGGAGATACGCAGTATTTT. Its protein product is CSAGAQYGGLAGDLYGDTQYF.

As concerns this clone: The junction shows a germline mismatch at one end, possibly a read error. The chain joins TRBV15 to TRBJ2-7, with D perhaps matching TRBD1 (6 bases). The length of the CDR3 is 14 residues. Germline V gene lookup returns CDR1 LNHNV and CDR2 YYDKDF (reference sequence). The CDR3 DNA is TGTGCCACCAGCAATGGGACATCCTCCGACGAGCAGTACTTC. Translation: CATSNGTSSDEQYF.

This clone was seen ten or more times. This chain connects TRBV7-3 to TRBJ1-1, with D possibly being TRBD1 (5 bases). V was clipped by 5 bases and J by 1 base, with 11 bases between them. This CDR3 contains 14 residues. The germline CDR1 and CDR2 sequences are SGHTA and FQGTGA. This CDR3 is CASSVDGQNTEAFF. CDR3 nucleotides: TGTGCCAGCAGCGTAGACGGACAGAACACTGAAGCTTTCTTT.

This clone came up many times. The CDR3 spells CAWTSTLRPTYNEQFF. The CDR3 DNA reads TGTGCCTGGACCTCCACCTTGAGACCTACTTACAATGAGCAGTTCTTC. The J gene is TRBJ2-1, the V gene TRBV30, with D unresolved. The CDR3 is 16 amino acids. V lost 4 bases and J 4 bases, leaving 20 bases between the germline ends. Germline CDR1 and CDR2: GTSNPN and SVGIG (reference sequence).

This clone was counted many times. The CDR3: CASSNRDRDYGYTF. For the CDR3, the DNA is TGTGCCAGCAGCAACCGGGACAGGGACTATGGCTACACCTTC. The chain uses TRBV7-2 and TRBJ1-2; 9 bases match TRBD1. J gave up 3 bases and V 5 bases, and 4 bases lay outside the gene matches. There are 14 residues in the CDR3. Germline CDR1 SGHTA, CDR2 FQGNSA.

The chain is built from TRBV7-8 and TRBJ2-7; D might be TRBD2 (6 bases). Germline-derived CDR1 and CDR2 are SGHVS and FQNEAQ. The CDR3 length is 17 residues. V gave up 2 bases and J gave up 2 bases, with 19 bases separating them. The CDR3 protein is CASSLSSARGGPYEQYF. The CDR3 nucleotides are TGTGCCAGCAGCTTATCGAGTGCAAGGGGAGGTCCCTACGAGCAGTACTTC.

About this clone: A much larger clone lies one base from this, so it may be a read error. The chain is built from TRBV6-4 and TRBJ2-6; D might be TRBD2 (7 bases). The CDR3 has 16 amino acids. The germline CDR1 and CDR2 sequences are MRHNA and SNTAGT. The CDR3 protein is CASIETGGSGANVMTF. As DNA, the CDR3 is TGTGCCAGCATTGAGACGGGGGGCTCTGGGGCCAACGTCATGACTTTC.

This clone showed up many times. The chain combines TRBV6-2 or TRBV6-3 with TRBJ2-3, with D unresolved. Trimming pared 2 bases from V and 4 bases from J, leaving 4 bases between. In germline, CDR1 is MNHEY, CDR2 SVGEGT. The CDR3 is 12 residues long. CDR3 protein: CASSYKSDTQYF. DNA of the CDR3: TGTGCCAGCAGTTACAAGTCAGATACGCAGTATTTT.

This clone appeared many times. The chain combines TRBV30 with TRBJ2-6, with 9 bases identical to TRBD1. Germline CDR1 and CDR2: GTSNPN and SVGIG (reference sequence). The trim removed 0 bases at V and 0 bases at J, leaving 0 bases unmatched. CDR3 size: 16 residues. This CDR3 reads CAWSVDRGSGANVLTF. CDR3 in DNA: TGTGCCTGGAGTGTGGACAGGGGCTCTGGGGCCAACGTCCTGACTTTC.

The J gene is TRBJ2-7, the V gene TRBV11-2; the D gene is possibly TRBD1 (6 bases). The germline V gene encodes CDR1 SGHAT and CDR2 FQNNGV. Trimming removed 5 bases from V and 2 bases from J, with 10 bases in between. This CDR3 has 13 amino acids. CDR3 protein: CASSVGTTYEQYF. Written as DNA, the CDR3 is TGTGCCAGCAGCGTCGGGACAACCTACGAGCAGTACTTC.

This clone has a handful of counts. The junction shows a germline mismatch at one end, possibly a read error. The V call is TRBV12-3 or TRBV12-4, the J call TRBJ1-2, with D possibly matching TRBD1 (5 bases). This CDR3 is 11 amino acids long. CDR3 sequence reads: CASGLGQGYTF. CDR3 nucleotide sequence: TGTGCCAGCGGTTTAGGGCAGGGCTACACATTC.

In the case of this clone: Since a much larger clone is just one base distant, this may be a read error. This rearrangement joins TRBV10-3 to TRBJ2-2; D is unresolved. Trimming took 7 bases from V and 6 from J, leaving 6 bases between them. This CDR3 region has 11 residues. The germline V gene has CDR1 ENHRY and CDR2 SYGVKD. The CDR3 nucleotides read TGTGCCATCATTGACTCCGGGGAGCTGTTTTTT. Amino acid sequence: CAIIDSGELFF.

The gene calls are TRBV20-1 and TRBJ2-7; TRBD2 might be the D (6 bases). The germline V gene encodes CDR1 DFQATT and CDR2 SNEGSKA (reference sequence). Trimming cost V 5 bases and J 1 base, with 15 bases left between them. This CDR3 comprises 14 residues. The CDR3 here is CSAPSSDNSYEQYF. Written as DNA, the CDR3 is TGCAGTGCTCCTTCTAGCGATAATTCCTACGAGCAGTACTTC.

In this sample, this clone turned up many times. The V gene is TRBV5-1, the J gene TRBJ2-3, with a tentative D call TRBD1 (5 bases). The CDR3 runs 15 residues. Trimming cost V 2 bases and J 0 bases, with 10 bases left between them. Germline V gene lookup returns CDR1 SGHRS and CDR2 YFSETQ. The CDR3: CASSFLGASTDTQYF. The CDR3 DNA sequence: TGCGCCAGCAGCTTTTTAGGGGCTAGCACAGATACGCAGTATTTT. Full variable domain (rest looked up from reference TRBV5-1 and TRBJ2-3): KAGVTQTPRYLIKTRGQQVTLSCSPISGHRSVSWYQQTPGQGLQFLFEYFSETQRNKGNFPGRFSGRQFSNSRSEMNVSTLELGDSALYLCASSFLGASTDTQYFGPGTRLTVL.

The genes are TRBV2 and TRBJ2-5; no clear D. Trimming took off 1 base at V and 5 bases at J, with 17 bases between the two ends. The CDR3 runs 16 residues. The germline gives CDR1 SNHLY, CDR2 FYNNEI. Written as DNA, the CDR3 is TGTGCCAGCAGTGAAGGGTTCTACCGCGAGTGGGAGACCCAGTACTTC. Its protein is CASSEGFYREWETQYF.

This clone was recorded many times. The V gene is TRBV6-1, the J gene TRBJ1-4; D possibly corresponds to TRBD1 (5 bases). V dropped 5 bases and J dropped 6 bases, with 16 bases sitting between them. The V gene's germline CDR1 is MNHNS and CDR2 SASEGT. This CDR3 region has 15 residues. For the CDR3, the DNA is TGTGCCAGCAGTCGTACTACAGGTTCATATGAAAAACTGTTTTTT. As protein: CASSRTTGSYEKLFF.

For this clone: A read error may be the cause here, since a much bigger clone is one base away. Other DNA sequences in this sample translate to the same CDR3. The chain has TRBV3-1 and TRBJ1-2, with D unclear. Per germline, CDR1 LGHDT and CDR2 YNNKEL (reference sequence). The CDR3 has 13 amino acids. In nucleotides, the CDR3 is TGTGCCGGCAGAATGGGTTCAACCTATGGCTACACCTTC. This sequence encodes CAGRMGSTYGYTF.

This clone showed up many times. The V call is TRBV4-2, the J call TRBJ2-3; 9 bases line up with TRBD1. Germline-derived CDR1 and CDR2 are LGHNA and YNFKEQ. J was trimmed by 4 bases and V by 0 bases; bases with no gene match: 2. The CDR3 covers 15 residues. The CDR3 loop is CASSQEGQGADTQYF. CDR3 DNA sequence: TGTGCCAGCAGCCAAGAGGGACAGGGTGCAGATACGCAGTATTTT.

This clone was seen repeatedly, ten times or more. Germline and junction disagree at one end, which may indicate a read error. This chain connects TRBV5-1 to TRBJ2-1, with D perhaps matching TRBD2 (5 bases). CDR1 and CDR2 from the germline V gene are SGHRS and YFSETQ. The CDR3 runs 14 residues. CDR3 sequence: CASSLEDFYYEQFF. The CDR3 DNA sequence: TGCGCCAGCAGCTTGGAGGACTTCTACTATGAGCAGTTCTTC.

The sample holds many counts of this clone. V and J are TRBV30 and TRBJ1-1; D might be TRBD1 (6 bases). V lost 0 bases and J lost 7, with 12 bases in between. The germline gives CDR1 GTSNPN, CDR2 SVGIG (reference sequence). The CDR3 has 13 amino acids. This CDR3 reads CAWSVQGYGEAFF. Here the CDR3 DNA reads TGTGCCTGGAGTGTACAGGGCTACGGTGAAGCTTTCTTT.